Sequencing of this T cell receptor beta chain was carried out in a study of T cell repertoires in cytomegalovirus infection. For the study at large: From public TCR beta signatures came an indication of both CMV infection and matching HLA type.

About this clonotype itself: What it binds is not known.

Broader study findings: The ex vivo response was dominated by HLA-C-restricted CMV-specific TCR beta clonotypes.

Germline CDR1 is SGHTA and CDR2 is FQGNSA. The CDR3 length is 16 residues. J lost 4 bases, V lost 4 bases, and 12 bases had no gene match. TCRdb passed the reads through MiXCR, listing each CDR3 protein once. Of nearly 700,000 distinct CDR3 sequences in the sample, roughly 36% are singletons; the top ten hold about 20%. This clonotype was obtained from a human donor in good health (CMV status not recorded). Some clones in this sample may be carry-over from other donors' samples. The J gene is TRBJ1-2, the V gene TRBV7-2; 7 bases fit TRBD1. The input for sequencing was cultured PBMCs, taken from culture after CMV antigen stimulation. For the CDR3, the DNA is TGTGCCAGCAGCTACCTCAGGGGGACAGCGAGCTATGGCTACACCTTC. This codes for CASSYLRGTASYGYTF.